This T cell receptor (beta chain) derives from a study of siplizumab effects on memory and regulatory T cells. Study findings and constraints: For siplizumab cultures, the suppressive function of their proliferating Tregs was not confirmed. Naive T cells apparently outstripped memory cells in diversity and seemed major alloresponse contributors. To unstimulated subsets, only a minor fraction of alloreactive clones could be mapped.

V shed 7 bases and J shed 5 bases, with 7 bases lying between them. CDR3 size: 11 residues. Germline V lookup: CDR1 SNHLY, CDR2 FYNNEI. Of note for this clone: Its antigen is currently unknown.

Each sample contributed roughly 100,000 TCR templates to the assay. Assay: immunoSEQ multiplex PCR; the TCRdb copy retains only in-frame clones and omits some. This table has about 26,000 clones, approximately 80% appearing once. This chain connects TRBV2 to TRBJ2-3; D uncertain. This TCR derives from a human donor in good health. The source material was memory CD4+ T cells sorted from blood. This chain's CDR3 is CASNPIDTQYF. Here the CDR3 DNA reads TGTGCCAGCAACCCGATAGATACGCAGTATTTT.